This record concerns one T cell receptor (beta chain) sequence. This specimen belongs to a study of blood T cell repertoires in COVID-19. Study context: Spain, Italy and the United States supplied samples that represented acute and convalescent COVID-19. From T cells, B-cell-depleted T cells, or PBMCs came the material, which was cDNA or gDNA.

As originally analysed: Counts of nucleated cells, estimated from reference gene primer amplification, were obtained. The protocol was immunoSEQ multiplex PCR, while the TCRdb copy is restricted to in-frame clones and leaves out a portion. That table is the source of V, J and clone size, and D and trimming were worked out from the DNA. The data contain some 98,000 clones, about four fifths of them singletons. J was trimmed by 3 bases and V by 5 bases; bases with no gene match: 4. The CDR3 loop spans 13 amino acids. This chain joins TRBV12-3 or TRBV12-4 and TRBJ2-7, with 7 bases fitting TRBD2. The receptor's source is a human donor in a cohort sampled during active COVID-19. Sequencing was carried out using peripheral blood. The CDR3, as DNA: TGTGCCAGCAGTGAAGCGGGAATCTACGAGCAGTACTTC. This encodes CASSEAGIYEQYF.